This TCR beta chain was recorded in a study of CD8 T cells in Susac syndrome. The wider study: There were five or six sequenced Susac syndrome patients with active disease and about 8 in remission. When blood was drawn, the patients with Susac syndrome were therapy-naive, on corticosteroids, or on intravenous immunoglobulin alone.

RNA was extracted with the RNeasy kit, and a quantity of about 0.5 to 1 ug was reverse transcribed using random hexamers. The authors amplified TCR beta CDR3 across 54 Vbeta and 13 Jbeta using immunoSEQ multiplex PCR. Using its own MiXCR run on the immunoSEQ multiplex PCR reads, TCRdb lists one record per CDR3 protein. The sample records over 80,000 distinct CDR3 sequences, roughly 94% being singletons. Germline CDR1 reads LNHDA; CDR2 reads SQIVND (reference sequence). The V end lost 3 bases, the J end lost 6 bases, and 8 bases lay between the germline ends. CDR3 length: 13 residues. On this clonotype itself: Its antigen is as yet unknown.

Study outcomes and limitations: Clonal CD8+ expansion in Susac was highest in TEMRA cells and active patients.

The origin of this receptor is a human donor with Susac syndrome. The sequenced sample consisted of CD8+ T cells from PBMCs. This chain joins TRBV19 and TRBJ2-2; D is unclear. The CDR3, as DNA: TGTGCCAGTAGTATGGGTTCTGCCGGGGAGCTGTTTTTT. Encoded protein: CASSMGSAGELFF.